This is a list of T cell receptor beta chains from one sample in a study of low-dose radiotherapy and immunotherapy resistance in tumors. Using its own MiXCR run on the reads, TCRdb lists one record per CDR3 protein. The sample carries about 97,000 distinct CDR3 sequences, about a fifth recorded once. The source material was PBMCs, sampled after low-dose radiotherapy plus immunotherapy. The receptors derive from a male donor with prostate cancer. CDR3s include the opening cysteine and the closing phenylalanine or tryptophan. D genes are given only for firm matches. Size values are once, few and many counts, or a class for expanded clones, and some rows have none.

TRBJ2-3	many	TRBV19	.	CASSILPRSPITSTDTQYF	TGTGCCAGTAGTATCCTTCCACGGTCTCCTATTACTAGCACAGATACGCAGTATTTT
TRBJ1-5	many	TRBV5-5	TRBD1	CASSWGQGAGQPQHF	TGTGCCAGCAGCTGGGGACAGGGGGCGGGTCAGCCCCAGCATTTT
TRBJ2-7	many	TRBV9	.	CASSVAADTAWEQYF	TGTGCCAGCAGCGTAGCTGCGGACACGGCGTGGGAGCAGTACTTC
TRBJ2-5	many	TRBV7-6	TRBD2	CASSLELFLGRGKETQYF	TGTGCCAGCAGCTTAGAGCTTTTTCTGGGGCGGGGGAAAGAGACCCAGTACTTC
TRBJ2-1	.	TRBV6-2/TRBV6-3	TRBD2	CASRGTSGNEQFF	TGTGCCAGCCGAGGGACTAGCGGCAATGAGCAGTTCTTC
TRBJ2-5	many	TRBV21-1	.	CASSKVGEETQYF	TGTGCCAGCAGCAAAGTGGGGGAAGAGACCCAGTACTTC
TRBJ1-6	few	TRBV19	.	CASSIRNSPLHF	TGTGCCAGTAGTATCCGCAATTCACCCCTCCACTTT
TRBJ1-1	many	TRBV13	.	CASSSGNTEAFF	TGTGCCAGCAGTTCAGGGAACACTGAAGCTTTCTTT
TRBJ2-4	many	TRBV2	.	CASSELPAIQYF	TGTGCCAGCAGCGAGCTACCAGCCATTCAGTACTTC
TRBJ1-2	many	TRBV5-1	.	CASREEGGGYGYTF	TGCGCCAGCCGCGAAGAGGGGGGAGGCTATGGCTACACCTTC
TRBJ1-1	.	TRBV6-2/TRBV6-3	TRBD1	CASNCAGQGGSEAFF	TGTGCCAGCAATTGCGCTGGACAGGGGGGTTCTGAGGCTTTCTTT
TRBJ1-5	few	TRBV27	.	CASSLRGDPLSNQPQHF	TGTGCCAGCAGTCTACGGGGGGACCCTTTGAGCAATCAGCCCCAGCATTTT
TRBJ1-1	few	TRBV5-6	.	CASSLWGRVNTEAFF	TGTGCCAGCAGCTTGTGGGGCCGGGTGAACACTGAAGCTTTCTTT
TRBJ1-6	many	TRBV7-2	TRBD1	CASSIDRGRNSPLHF	TGTGCCAGCAGCATAGACAGGGGGCGGAATTCACCCCTCCACTTT
TRBJ1-4	many	TRBV20-1	.	CSARARIGTGEKLFF	TGCAGTGCTAGAGCTAGAATCGGTACGGGGGAAAAACTGTTTTTT
TRBJ2-7	many	TRBV18	TRBD1	CASSPPGQAYEQYF	TGTGCCAGCTCACCACCGGGACAGGCCTACGAGCAGTACTTC
TRBJ2-5	.	TRBV6-6	.	CASSYTARDPNQETQYF	TGTGCCAGCAGTTACACGGCCCGGGACCCTAACCAAGAGACCCAGTACTTC
TRBJ2-7	many	TRBV20-1	.	CSARRTRGSSYEQYF	TGCAGTGCTAGAAGAACCAGGGGTAGCTCCTACGAGCAGTACTTC
TRBJ2-7	.	TRBV20-1	.	CSAFTDSFSYEQYF	TGCAGTGCTTTCACAGACAGCTTTTCTTACGAGCAGTACTTC
TRBJ2-7	many	TRBV20-1	.	CSARDLGGRQQYF	TGCAGTGCTAGAGATCTAGGAGGCCGGCAGCAGTACTTC
TRBJ2-1	many	TRBV20-1	.	CSAPPAYNEQFF	TGCAGTGCTCCACCCGCCTACAATGAGCAGTTCTTC
TRBJ2-7	many	TRBV12-3/TRBV12-4	.	CASSFASTPEQYF	TGTGCCAGCAGTTTTGCCTCGACTCCCGAGCAGTACTTC
TRBJ2-6	many	TRBV11-2	.	CASSTGPPTGANVLTF	TGTGCCAGCAGCACCGGTCCCCCCACTGGGGCCAACGTCCTGACTTTC
TRBJ2-5	.	TRBV27	.	CASSFLDGRALETQYF	TGTGCCAGCAGTTTTCTAGACGGGAGAGCCCTTGAGACCCAGTACTTC
TRBJ2-2	many	TRBV7-9	.	CASSLTGLRAGELFF	TGTGCCAGCAGCTTAACGGGACTGCGCGCCGGGGAGCTGTTTTTT
TRBJ2-1	once	TRBV5-1	TRBD2	CASSPRGLAQGNNEQFF	TGCGCCAGCAGCCCGCGAGGACTAGCTCAGGGCAACAATGAGCAGTTCTTC
TRBJ2-7	many	TRBV7-9	TRBD1	CASSLDRGGPYEQYF	TGTGCCAGCAGCCTGGACAGGGGGGGTCCCTACGAGCAGTACTTC
TRBJ2-5	many	TRBV14	.	CASSQGQGWETQYF	TGTGCCAGCAGCCAAGGCCAGGGTTGGGAGACCCAGTACTTC